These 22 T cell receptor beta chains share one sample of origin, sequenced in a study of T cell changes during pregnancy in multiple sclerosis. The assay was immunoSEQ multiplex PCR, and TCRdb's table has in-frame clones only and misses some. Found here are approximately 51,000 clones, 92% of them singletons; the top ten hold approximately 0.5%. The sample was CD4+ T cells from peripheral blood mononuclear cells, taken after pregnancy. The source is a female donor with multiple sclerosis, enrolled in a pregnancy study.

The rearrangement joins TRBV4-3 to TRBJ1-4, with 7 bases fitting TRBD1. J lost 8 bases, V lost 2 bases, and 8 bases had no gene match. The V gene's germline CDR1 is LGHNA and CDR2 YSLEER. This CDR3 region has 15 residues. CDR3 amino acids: CASSQLTGAGEKLFF. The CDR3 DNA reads TGCGCCAGCAGCCAACTCACAGGGGCGGGGGAAAAACTGTTTTTT.

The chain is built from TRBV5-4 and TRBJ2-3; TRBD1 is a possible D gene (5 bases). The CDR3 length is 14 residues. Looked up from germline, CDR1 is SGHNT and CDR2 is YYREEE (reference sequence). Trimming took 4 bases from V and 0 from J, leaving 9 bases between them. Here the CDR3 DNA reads TGTGCCAGCAGCGAAGGGGATAGCACAGATACGCAGTATTTT. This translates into CASSEGDSTDTQYF.

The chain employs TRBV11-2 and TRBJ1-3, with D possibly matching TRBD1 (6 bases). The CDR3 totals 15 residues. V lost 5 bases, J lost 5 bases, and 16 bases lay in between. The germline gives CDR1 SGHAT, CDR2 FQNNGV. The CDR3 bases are TGTGCCAGCAGCCCAAGGGCCGGGACACGAAACACCATATATTTT. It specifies CASSPRAGTRNTIYF.

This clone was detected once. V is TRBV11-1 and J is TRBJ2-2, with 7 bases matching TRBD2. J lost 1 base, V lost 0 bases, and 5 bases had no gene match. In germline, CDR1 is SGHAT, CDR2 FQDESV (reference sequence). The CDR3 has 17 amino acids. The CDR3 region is CASSLAIIAGNTGELFF. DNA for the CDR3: TGTGCCAGCAGCTTAGCGATAATAGCGGGGAACACCGGGGAGCTGTTTTTT.

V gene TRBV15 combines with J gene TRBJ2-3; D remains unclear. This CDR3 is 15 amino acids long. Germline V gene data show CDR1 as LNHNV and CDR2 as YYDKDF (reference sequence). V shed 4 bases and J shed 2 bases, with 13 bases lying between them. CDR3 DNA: TGTGCCACCAGCACCAGCAGGCAGAACACAGATACGCAGTATTTT. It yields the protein CATSTSRQNTDTQYF.

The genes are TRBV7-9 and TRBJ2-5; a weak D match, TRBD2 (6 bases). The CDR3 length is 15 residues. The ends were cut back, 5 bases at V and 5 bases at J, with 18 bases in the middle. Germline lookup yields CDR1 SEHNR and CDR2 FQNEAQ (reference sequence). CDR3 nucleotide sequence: TGTGCCAGCAGCCTCCCGGGGGAGTCCAAGGAGACCCAGTACTTC. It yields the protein CASSLPGESKETQYF.

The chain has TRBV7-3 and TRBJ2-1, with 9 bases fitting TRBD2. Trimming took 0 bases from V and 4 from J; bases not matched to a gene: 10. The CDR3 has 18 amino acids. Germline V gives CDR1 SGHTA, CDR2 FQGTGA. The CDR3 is CASSLTTSGPSVYNEQFF. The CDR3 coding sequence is TGTGCCAGCAGCTTAACGACTAGCGGTCCTTCCGTATACAATGAGCAGTTCTTC.

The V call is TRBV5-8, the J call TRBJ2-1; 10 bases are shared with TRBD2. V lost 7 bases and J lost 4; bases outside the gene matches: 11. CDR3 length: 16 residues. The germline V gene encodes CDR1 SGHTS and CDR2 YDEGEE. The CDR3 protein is CASGQLALAGYNEQFF. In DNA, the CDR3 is TGTGCCAGCGGTCAGCTCGCACTAGCGGGGTACAATGAGCAGTTCTTC.

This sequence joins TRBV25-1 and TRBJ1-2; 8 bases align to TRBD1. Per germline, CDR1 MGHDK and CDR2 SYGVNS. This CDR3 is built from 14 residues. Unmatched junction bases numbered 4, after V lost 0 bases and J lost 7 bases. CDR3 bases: TGTGCCAGCAGTGAATATTCAGGGGGCAGTGGCTACACCTTC. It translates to CASSEYSGGSGYTF.

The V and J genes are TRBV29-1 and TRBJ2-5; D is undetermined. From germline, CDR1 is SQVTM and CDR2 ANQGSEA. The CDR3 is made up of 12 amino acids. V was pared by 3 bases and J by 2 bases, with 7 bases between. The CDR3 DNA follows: TGCAGCGTTGAGACACGACAAGAGACCCAGTACTTC. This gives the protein CSVETRQETQYF.

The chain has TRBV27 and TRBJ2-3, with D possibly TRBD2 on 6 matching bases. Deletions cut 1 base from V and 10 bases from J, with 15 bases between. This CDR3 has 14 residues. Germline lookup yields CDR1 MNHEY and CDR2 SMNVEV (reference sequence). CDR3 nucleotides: TGTGCCAGCAGTTTATGGACGGAGGGCCCCTCGCAGTATTTT. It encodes CASSLWTEGPSQYF.

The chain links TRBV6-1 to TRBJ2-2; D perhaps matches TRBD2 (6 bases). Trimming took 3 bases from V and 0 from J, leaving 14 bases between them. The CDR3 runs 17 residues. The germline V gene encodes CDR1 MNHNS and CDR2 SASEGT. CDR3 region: CASSDRSGWTNTGELFF. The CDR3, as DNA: TGTGCCAGCAGTGATCGAAGCGGGTGGACGAACACCGGGGAGCTGTTTTTT.

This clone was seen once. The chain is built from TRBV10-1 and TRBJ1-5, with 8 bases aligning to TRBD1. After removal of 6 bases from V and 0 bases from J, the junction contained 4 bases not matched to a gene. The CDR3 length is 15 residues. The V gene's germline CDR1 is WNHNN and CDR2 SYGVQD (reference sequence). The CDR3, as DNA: TGCGCCAGCAGCCACGACAGGGGTAGCAATCAGCCCCAGCATTTT. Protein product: CASSHDRGSNQPQHF.

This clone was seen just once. CDR3 coding DNA: TGTGCCAGCAGTATAGGACAGGCCAAGCACAATGAGCAGTTCTTC. Amino acids: CASSIGQAKHNEQFF. This chain uses TRBV6-5 with TRBJ2-1; TRBD1 aligns across 7 bases. Looked up from germline, CDR1 is MNHEY and CDR2 is SVGAGI. After removal of 5 bases from V and 5 bases from J, the junction contained 9 bases not matched to a gene. The CDR3 extends over 15 amino acids.

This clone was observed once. The CDR3 coding sequence is TGTGCCAGCAGTTTTTTAGGACAGGGTTATGGCTACACCTTC. It encodes CASSFLGQGYGYTF. The J gene is TRBJ1-2, the V gene TRBV27; TRBD1 aligns across 8 bases. The ends lost 3 bases at V and 5 bases at J; junction bases unmatched: 5. This CDR3 spans 14 amino acids. Germline loops: CDR1 MNHEY, CDR2 SMNVEV (reference sequence).

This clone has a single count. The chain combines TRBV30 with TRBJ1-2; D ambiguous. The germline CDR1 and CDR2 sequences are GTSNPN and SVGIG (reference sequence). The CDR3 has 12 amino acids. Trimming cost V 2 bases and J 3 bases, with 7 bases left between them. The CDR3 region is CAWSKIDYGYTF. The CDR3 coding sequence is TGTGCCTGGAGTAAAATAGACTATGGCTACACCTTC.

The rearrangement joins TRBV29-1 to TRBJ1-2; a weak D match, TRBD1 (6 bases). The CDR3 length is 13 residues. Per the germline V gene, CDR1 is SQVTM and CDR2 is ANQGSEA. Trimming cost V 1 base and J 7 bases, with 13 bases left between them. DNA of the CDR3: TGCAGCGTTGAAGGAAACAGGGTTCGTGGCTACACCTTC. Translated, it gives CSVEGNRVRGYTF.

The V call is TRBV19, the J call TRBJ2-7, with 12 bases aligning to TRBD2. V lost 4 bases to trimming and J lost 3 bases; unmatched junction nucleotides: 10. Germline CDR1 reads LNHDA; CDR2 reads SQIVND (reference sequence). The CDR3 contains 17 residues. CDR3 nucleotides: TGTGCCAGTAGTAAGGCGGGGGGGACTAGCGGGCGCTACGAGCAGTACTTC. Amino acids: CASSKAGGTSGRYEQYF. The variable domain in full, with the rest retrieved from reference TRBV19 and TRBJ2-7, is DGGITQSPKYLFRKEGQNVTLSCEQNLNHDAMYWYRQDPGQGLRLIYYSQIVNDFQKGDIAEGYSVSREKKESFPLTVTSAQKNPTAFYLCASSKAGGTSGRYEQYFGPGTRLTVT.

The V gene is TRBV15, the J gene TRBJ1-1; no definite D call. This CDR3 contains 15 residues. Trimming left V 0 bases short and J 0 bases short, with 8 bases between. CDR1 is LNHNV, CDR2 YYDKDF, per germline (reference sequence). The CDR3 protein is CATSRDWSVNTEAFF. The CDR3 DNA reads TGTGCCACCAGCAGAGATTGGTCGGTGAACACTGAAGCTTTCTTT.

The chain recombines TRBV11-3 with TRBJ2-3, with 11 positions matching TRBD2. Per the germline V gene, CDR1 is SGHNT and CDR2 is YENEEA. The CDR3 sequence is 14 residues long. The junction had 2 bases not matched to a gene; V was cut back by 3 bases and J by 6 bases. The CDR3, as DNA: TGTGCCAGCAGCTTGGCTAGCGGGAGGGATACGCAGTATTTT. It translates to CASSLASGRDTQYF. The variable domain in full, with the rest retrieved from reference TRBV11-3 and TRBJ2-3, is EAGVVQSPRYKIIEKKQPVAFWCNPISGHNTLYWYLQNLGQGPELLIRYENEEAVDDSQLPKDRFSAERLKGVDSTLKIQPAELGDSAVYLCASSLASGRDTQYFGPGTRLTVL.

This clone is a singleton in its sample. This chain's CDR3 is CASSLAKLAGGTGELFF. The CDR3 DNA is TGTGCCAGCAGCTTGGCCAAGCTAGCGGGAGGGACCGGGGAGCTGTTTTTT. The chain links TRBV5-6 to TRBJ2-2; TRBD2 matches at 12 bases. CDR1 and CDR2 (germline): SGHDT, YYEEEE. V lost 0 bases and J lost 5; bases outside the gene matches: 5. The CDR3 covers 17 residues.

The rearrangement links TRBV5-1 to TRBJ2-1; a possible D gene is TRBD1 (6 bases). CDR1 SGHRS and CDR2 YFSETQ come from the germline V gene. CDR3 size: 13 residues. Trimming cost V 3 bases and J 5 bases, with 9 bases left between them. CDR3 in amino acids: CASSSGTNNEQFF. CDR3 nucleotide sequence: TGCGCCAGCAGCTCCGGGACAAACAATGAGCAGTTCTTC.